This T cell receptor (beta chain) was documented in a study of T cells after yellow fever vaccination. The CDR3 is 15 residues long. The germline V and J ends were trimmed by 4 bases and 0 bases, with 11 bases remaining between them. The germline gives CDR1 MNHEY, CDR2 SVGAGI. Findings and limits, study-wide: Of the clonotypes, a small share occurred in both CD4 and CD8 compartments. Any FACS-sorted repertoire could hold abundant clonotypes that contaminate it from the bulk population.

This clonotype was detected only a few times. What it binds is not known. Conversion of TCR transcripts into cDNA relied on 5'RACE template switching, which added a universal primer site and UMIs. Each CDR3 protein is one row after TCRdb ran MiXCR on the 5' RACE reads. The sample holds 400,000 to 650,000 distinct CDR3 sequences, just over 20% seen once. The source of this sequence is a man between 18 and 35 years old who received the YFV17D yellow fever vaccine. V and J are TRBV6-5 and TRBJ2-3, with D perhaps matching TRBD2 (5 bases). The input for sequencing was PBMCs, taken 21 days after the first yellow fever vaccination. In nucleotides, the CDR3 is TGTGCCAGCAGTTTCTCCAGGACTAGCACAGATACGCAGTATTTT. It yields the protein CASSFSRTSTDTQYF.